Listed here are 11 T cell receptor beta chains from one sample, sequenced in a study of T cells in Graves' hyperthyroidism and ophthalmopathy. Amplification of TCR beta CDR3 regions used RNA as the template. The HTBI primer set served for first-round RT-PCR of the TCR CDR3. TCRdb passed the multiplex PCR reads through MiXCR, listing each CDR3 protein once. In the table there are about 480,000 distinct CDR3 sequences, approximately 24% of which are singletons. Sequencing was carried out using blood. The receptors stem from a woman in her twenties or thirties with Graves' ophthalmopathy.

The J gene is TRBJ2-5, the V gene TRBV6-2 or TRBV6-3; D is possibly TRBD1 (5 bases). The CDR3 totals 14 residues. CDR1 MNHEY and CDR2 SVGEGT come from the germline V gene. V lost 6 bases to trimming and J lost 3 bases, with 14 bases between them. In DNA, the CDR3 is TGTGCCAGCAGAGACCCCGGACACGAAGAGACCCAGTACTTC. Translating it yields CASRDPGHEETQYF.

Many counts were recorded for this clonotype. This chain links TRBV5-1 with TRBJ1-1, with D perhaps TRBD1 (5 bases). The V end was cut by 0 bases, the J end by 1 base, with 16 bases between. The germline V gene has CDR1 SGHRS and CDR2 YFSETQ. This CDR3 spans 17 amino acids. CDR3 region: CASSLGITQGRNTEAFF. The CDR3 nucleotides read TGCGCCAGCAGCTTGGGTATCACCCAGGGTCGGAACACTGAAGCTTTCTTT.

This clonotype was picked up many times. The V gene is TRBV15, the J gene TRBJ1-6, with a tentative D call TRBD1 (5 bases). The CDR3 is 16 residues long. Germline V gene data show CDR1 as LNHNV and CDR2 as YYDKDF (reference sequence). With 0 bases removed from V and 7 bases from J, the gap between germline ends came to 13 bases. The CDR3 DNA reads TGTGCCACCAGCAGAGATCCGGGGCAGGACAATTCACCCCTCCACTTT. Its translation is CATSRDPGQDNSPLHF.

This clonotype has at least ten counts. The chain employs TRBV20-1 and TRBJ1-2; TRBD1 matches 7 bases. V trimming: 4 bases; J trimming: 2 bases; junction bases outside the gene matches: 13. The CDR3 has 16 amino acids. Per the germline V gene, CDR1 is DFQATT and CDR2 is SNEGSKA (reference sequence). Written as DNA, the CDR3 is TGCAGTGCTAACCCCCGACAGGGAACGGGAAACTATGGCTACACCTTC. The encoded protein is CSANPRQGTGNYGYTF.

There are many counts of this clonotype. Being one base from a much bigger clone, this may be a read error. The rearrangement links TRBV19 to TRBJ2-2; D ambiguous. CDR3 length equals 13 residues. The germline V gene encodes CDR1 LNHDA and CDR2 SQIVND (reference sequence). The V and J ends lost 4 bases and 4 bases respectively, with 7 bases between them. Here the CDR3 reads CASSKWSTGELFF. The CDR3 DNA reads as TGTGCCAGTAGTAAATGGAGCACCGGGGAGCTGTTTTTT. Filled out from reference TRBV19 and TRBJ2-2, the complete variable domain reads DGGITQSPKYLFRKEGQNVTLSCEQNLNHDAMYWYRQDPGQGLRLIYYSQIVNDFQKGDIAEGYSVSREKKESFPLTVTSAQKNPTAFYLCASSKWSTGELFFGEGSRLTVL.

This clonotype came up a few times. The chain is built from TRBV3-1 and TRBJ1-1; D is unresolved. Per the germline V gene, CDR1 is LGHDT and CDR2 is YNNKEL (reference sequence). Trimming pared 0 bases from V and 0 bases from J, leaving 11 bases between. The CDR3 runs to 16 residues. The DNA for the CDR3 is TGTGCCAGCAGCCAAGACGAATGGTATGTGAACACTGAAGCTTTCTTT. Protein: CASSQDEWYVNTEAFF.

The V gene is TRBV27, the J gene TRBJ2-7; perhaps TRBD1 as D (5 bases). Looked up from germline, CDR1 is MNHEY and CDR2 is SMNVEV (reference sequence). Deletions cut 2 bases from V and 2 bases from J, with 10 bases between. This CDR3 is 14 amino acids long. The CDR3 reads CASSLTVGPYEQYF. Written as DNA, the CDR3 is TGTGCCAGCAGTTTAACCGTGGGGCCCTACGAGCAGTACTTC.

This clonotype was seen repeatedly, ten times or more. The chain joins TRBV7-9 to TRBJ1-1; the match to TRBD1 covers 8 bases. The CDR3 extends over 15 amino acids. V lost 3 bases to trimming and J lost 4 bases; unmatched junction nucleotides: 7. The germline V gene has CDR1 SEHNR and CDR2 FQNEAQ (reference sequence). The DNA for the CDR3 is TGTGCCAGCAGCTTTGGGCGCACAGGGGGCACTGAAGCTTTCTTT. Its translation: CASSFGRTGGTEAFF.

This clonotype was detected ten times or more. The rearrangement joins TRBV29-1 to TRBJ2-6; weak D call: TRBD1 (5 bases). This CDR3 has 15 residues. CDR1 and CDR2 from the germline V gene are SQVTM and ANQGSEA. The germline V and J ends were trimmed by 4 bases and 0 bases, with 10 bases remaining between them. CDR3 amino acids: CSVGTGSSGANVLTF. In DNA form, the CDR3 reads TGCAGCGTTGGAACAGGTAGCTCTGGGGCCAACGTCCTGACTTTC.

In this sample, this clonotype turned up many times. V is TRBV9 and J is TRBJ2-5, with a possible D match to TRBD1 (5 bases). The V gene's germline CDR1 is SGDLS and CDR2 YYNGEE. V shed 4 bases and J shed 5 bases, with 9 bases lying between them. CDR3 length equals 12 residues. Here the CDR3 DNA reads TGTGCCAGCAGCCCCAACAGGGAGACCCAGTACTTC. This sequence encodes CASSPNRETQYF.

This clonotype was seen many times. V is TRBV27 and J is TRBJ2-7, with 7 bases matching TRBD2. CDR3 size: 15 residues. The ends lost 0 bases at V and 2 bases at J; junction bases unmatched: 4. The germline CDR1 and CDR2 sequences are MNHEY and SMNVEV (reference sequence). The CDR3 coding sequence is TGTGCCAGCAGTTTATCAGCGGGGATTGCCTACGAGCAGTACTTC. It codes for CASSLSAGIAYEQYF.